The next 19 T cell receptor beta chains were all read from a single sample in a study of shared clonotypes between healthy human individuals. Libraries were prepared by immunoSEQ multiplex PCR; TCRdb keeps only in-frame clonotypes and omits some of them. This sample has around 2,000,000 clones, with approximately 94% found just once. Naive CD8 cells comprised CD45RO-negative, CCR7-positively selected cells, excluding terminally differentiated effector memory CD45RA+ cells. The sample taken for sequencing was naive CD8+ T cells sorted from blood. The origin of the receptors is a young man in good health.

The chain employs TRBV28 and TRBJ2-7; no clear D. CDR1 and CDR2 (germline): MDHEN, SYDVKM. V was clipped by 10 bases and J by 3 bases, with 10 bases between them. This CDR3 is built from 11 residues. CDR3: CATVELYEQYF. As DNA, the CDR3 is TGTGCCACCGTCGAACTCTACGAGCAGTACTTC.

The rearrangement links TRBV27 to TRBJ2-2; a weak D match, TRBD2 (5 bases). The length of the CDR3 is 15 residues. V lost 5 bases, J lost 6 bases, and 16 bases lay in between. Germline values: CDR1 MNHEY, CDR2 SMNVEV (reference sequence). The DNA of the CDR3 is TGTGCCAGCAGTCCGAGGGCTAGGGATTCCGGGGAGCTGTTTTTT. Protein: CASSPRARDSGELFF.

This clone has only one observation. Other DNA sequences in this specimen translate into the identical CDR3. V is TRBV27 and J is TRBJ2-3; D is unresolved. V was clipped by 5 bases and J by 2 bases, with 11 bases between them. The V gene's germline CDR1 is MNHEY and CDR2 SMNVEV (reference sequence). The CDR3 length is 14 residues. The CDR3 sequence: CASSLVGPTDTQYF. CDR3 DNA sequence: TGTGCCAGCAGTCTCGTTGGGCCCACAGATACGCAGTATTTT.

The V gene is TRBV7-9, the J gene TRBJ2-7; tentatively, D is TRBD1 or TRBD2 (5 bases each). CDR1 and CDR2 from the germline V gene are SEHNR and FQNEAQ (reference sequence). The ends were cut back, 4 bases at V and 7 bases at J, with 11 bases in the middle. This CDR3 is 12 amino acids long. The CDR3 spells CASSWGSGEQYF. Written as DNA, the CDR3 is TGTGCCAGCAGCTGGGGCAGCGGTGAGCAGTACTTC.

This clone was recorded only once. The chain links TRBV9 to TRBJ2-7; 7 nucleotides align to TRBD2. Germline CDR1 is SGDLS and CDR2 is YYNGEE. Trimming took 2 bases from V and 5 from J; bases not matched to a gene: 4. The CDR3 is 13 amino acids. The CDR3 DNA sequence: TGTGCCAGCAGCGTGACTAGCTACAACGAGCAGTACTTC. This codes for CASSVTSYNEQYF.

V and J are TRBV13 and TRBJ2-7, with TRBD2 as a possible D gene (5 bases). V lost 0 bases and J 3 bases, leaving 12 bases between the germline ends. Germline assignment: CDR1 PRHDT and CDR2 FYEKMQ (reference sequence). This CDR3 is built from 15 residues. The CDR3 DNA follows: TGTGCCAGCAGCTTAGGCCTCGGACGGGACTACGAGCAGTACTTC. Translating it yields CASSLGLGRDYEQYF.

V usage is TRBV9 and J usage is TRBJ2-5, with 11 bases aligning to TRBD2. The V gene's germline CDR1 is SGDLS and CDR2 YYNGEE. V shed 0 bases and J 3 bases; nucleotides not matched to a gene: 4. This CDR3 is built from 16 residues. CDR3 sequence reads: CASSVVGTSGKETQYF. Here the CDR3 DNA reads TGTGCCAGCAGCGTAGTGGGGACTAGCGGCAAAGAGACCCAGTACTTC.

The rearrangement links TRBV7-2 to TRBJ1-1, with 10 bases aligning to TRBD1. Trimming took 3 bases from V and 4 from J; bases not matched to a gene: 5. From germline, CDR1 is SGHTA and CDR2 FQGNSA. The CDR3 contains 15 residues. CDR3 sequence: CASSLTTGGVTEAFF. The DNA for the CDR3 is TGTGCCAGCAGCTTGACGACAGGGGGCGTCACTGAAGCTTTCTTT.

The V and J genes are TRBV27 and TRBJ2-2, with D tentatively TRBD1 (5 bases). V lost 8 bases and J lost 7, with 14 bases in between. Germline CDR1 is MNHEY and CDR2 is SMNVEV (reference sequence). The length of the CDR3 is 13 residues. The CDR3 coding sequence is TGTGCCAGCTCCGCTTTGGGGCACGGGGAGCTGTTTTTT. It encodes CASSALGHGELFF.

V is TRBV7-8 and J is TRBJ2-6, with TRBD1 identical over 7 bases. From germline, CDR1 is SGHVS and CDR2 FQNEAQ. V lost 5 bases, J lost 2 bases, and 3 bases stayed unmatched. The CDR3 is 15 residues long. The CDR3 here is CASSPTGAGANVLTF. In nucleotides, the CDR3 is TGTGCCAGCAGCCCAACAGGGGCTGGGGCCAACGTCCTGACTTTC.

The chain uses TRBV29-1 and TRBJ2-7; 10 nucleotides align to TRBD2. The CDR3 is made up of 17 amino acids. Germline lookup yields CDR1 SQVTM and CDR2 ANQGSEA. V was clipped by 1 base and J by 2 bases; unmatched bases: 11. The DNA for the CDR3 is TGCAGCGTTGAAGGGGTGAAGCGGGGGGGCTCCCCCTACGAGCAGTACTTC. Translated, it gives CSVEGVKRGGSPYEQYF.

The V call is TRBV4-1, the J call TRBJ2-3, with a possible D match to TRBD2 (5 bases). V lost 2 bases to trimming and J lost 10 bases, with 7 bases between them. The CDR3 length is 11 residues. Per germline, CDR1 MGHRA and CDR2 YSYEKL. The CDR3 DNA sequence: TGCGCCAGCAGCCAAACGGAGGCGCAGTATTTT. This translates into CASSQTEAQYF.

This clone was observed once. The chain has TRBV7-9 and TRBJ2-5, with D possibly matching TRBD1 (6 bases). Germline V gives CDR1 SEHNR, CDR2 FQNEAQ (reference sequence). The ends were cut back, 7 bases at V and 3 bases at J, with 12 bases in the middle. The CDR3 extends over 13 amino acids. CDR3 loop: CASTRGGEETQYF. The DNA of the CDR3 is TGTGCCAGCACCCGAGGGGGAGAAGAGACCCAGTACTTC.

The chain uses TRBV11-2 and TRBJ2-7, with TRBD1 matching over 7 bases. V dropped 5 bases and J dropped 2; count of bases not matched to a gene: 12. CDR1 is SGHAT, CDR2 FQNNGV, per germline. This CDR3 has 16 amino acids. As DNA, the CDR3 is TGTGCCAGCAGCCAGGATGTTGGGACAGTTACCTACGAGCAGTACTTC. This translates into CASSQDVGTVTYEQYF.

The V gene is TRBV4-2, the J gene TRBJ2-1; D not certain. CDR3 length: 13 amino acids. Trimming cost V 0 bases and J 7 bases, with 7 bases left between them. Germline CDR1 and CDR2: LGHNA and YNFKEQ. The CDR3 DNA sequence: TGTGCCAGCAGCCAAGATTTGGGGAATGAGCAGTTCTTC. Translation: CASSQDLGNEQFF.

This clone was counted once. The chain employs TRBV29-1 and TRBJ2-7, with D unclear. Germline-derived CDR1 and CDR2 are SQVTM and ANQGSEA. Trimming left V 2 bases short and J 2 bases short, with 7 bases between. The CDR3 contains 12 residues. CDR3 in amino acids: CSVEMGTYEQYF. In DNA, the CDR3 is TGCAGCGTTGAAATGGGTACCTACGAGCAGTACTTC.

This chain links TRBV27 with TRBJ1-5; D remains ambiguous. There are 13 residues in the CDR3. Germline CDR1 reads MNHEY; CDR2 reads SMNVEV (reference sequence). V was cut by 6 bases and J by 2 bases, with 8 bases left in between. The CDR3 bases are TGTGCCAGCAGGCGAAACGGCAATCAGCCCCAGCATTTT. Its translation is CASRRNGNQPQHF.

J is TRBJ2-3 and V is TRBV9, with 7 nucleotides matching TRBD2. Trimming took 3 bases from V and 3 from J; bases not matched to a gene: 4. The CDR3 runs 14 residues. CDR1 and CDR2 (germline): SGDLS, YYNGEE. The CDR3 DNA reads TGTGCCAGCAGCGCGGACGGGGGGACAGATACGCAGTATTTT. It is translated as CASSADGGTDTQYF. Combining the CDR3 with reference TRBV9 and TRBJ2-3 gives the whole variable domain DSGVTQTPKHLITATGQRVTLRCSPRSGDLSVYWYQQSLDQGLQFLIQYYNGEERAKGNILERFSAQQFPDLHSELNLSSLELGDSALYFCASSADGGTDTQYFGPGTRLTVL.

The CDR3 spells CASSVWGDTQYF. The CDR3, as DNA: TGTGCCAGCAGTGTATGGGGAGATACGCAGTATTTT. The chain employs TRBV2 and TRBJ2-3, with D unclear. V shed 4 bases and J shed 5 bases, with 7 bases lying between them. The germline CDR1 and CDR2 sequences are SNHLY and FYNNEI. The CDR3 contains 12 residues.